This section outlines one T cell receptor (beta chain) sequence together with its context. Libraries were prepared by immunoSEQ multiplex PCR; TCRdb keeps only in-frame clonotypes and omits some of them. Here the sample spans around 81,000 clones, around 83% being singletons. These data come from a study of blood T cell repertoires in COVID-19. Germline CDR1 KGHDR, CDR2 SFDVKD. Trimming removed 4 bases at V and 6 bases at J, with 14 bases between. The CDR3 runs 14 residues. The material sequenced was peripheral blood. V is TRBV24-1 and J is TRBJ2-5; possible D gene TRBD1, 6 bases. The receptor comes from a man older than 75 with acute or convalescent COVID-19. The CDR3 loop is CATSETGSEKTQYF. DNA of the CDR3: TGTGCCACCAGTGAAACAGGGTCTGAAAAGACCCAGTACTTC.